This T cell receptor (beta chain) was retrieved from a study of T cell responses to AZD1222 COVID-19 vaccine. General study points: White British donors predominated, females outnumbered males, and clonal diversity was possibly underestimated. Repertoire sampling happened only post peak T cell response. Only a handful of people who got AZD1222 tested seropositive at baseline.

As to this clone: No antigen is known for it.

Deletions cut 8 bases from V and 5 bases from J, with 16 bases between. In germline, CDR1 is LNHNV, CDR2 YYDKDF (reference sequence). This CDR3 contains 14 residues. Only in-frame clones appear in the TCRdb table, and some are missing; sequencing was by immunoSEQ multiplex PCR. The sample lists 85,000 to 120,000 clones; 90% were seen once. The sequencing used peripheral blood, collected 28 days after the second AZD1222 dose. The chain employs TRBV15 and TRBJ2-1, with D possibly being TRBD2 (6 bases). The receptor comes from an adult who received the AZD1222 COVID-19 vaccine. The CDR3, as DNA: TGTGCCACCCTCGTTGGGGGAGGTAACAATGAGCAGTTCTTC. It translates to CATLVGGGNNEQFF.